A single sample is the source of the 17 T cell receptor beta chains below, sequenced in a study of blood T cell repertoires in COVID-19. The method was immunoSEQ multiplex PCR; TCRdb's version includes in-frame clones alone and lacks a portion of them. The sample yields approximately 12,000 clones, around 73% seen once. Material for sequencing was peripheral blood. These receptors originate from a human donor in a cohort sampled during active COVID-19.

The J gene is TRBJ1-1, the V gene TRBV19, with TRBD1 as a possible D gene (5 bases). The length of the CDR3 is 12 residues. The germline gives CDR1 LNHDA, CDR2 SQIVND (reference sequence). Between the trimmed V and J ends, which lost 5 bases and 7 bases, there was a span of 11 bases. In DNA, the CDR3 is TGTGCCAGTAGTTCCAGGGCTGGTGAAGCTTTCTTT. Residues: CASSSRAGEAFF.

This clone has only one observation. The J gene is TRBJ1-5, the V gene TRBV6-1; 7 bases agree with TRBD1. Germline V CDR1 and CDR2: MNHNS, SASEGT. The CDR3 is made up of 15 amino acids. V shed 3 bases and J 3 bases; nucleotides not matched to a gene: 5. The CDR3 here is CASSDTGQVNQPQHF. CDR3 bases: TGTGCCAGCAGTGATACCGGACAGGTCAATCAGCCCCAGCATTTT.

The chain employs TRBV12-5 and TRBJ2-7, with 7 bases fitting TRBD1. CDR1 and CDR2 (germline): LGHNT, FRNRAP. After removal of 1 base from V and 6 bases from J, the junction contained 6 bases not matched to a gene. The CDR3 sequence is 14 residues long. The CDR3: CASGLGQGRVEQYF. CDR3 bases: TGTGCTAGTGGTTTGGGACAGGGACGGGTCGAGCAGTACTTC. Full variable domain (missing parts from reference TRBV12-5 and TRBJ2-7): DARVTQTPRHKVTEMGQEVTMRCQPILGHNTVFWYRQTMMQGLELLAYFRNRAPLDDSGMPKDRFSAEMPDATLATLKIQPSEPRDSAVYFCASGLGQGRVEQYFGPGTRLTVT.

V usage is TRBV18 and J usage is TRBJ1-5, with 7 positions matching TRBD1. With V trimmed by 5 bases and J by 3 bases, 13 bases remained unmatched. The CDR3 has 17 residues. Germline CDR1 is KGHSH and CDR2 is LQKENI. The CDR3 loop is CASSASGQPRVNQPQHF. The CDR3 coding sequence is TGTGCCAGCTCAGCATCGGGACAGCCAAGAGTCAATCAGCCCCAGCATTTT.

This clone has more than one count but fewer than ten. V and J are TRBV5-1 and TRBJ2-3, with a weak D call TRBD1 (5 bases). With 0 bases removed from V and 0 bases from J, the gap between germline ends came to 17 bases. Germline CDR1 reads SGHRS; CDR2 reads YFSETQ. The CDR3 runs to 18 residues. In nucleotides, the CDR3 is TGCGCCAGCAGCTTGGTGAGACAGTTCCTAGGAAGCACAGATACGCAGTATTTT. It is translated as CASSLVRQFLGSTDTQYF.

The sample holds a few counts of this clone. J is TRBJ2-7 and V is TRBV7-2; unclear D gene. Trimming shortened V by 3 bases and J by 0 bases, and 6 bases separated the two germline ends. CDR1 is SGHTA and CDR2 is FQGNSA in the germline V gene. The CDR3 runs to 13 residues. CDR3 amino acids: CASSFPNSYEQYF. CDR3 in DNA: TGTGCCAGCAGCTTCCCTAACTCCTACGAGCAGTACTTC.

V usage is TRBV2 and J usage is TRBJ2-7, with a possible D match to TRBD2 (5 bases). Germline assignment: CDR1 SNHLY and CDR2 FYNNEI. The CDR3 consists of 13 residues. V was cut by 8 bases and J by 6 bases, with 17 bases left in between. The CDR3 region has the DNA TGTGCCAGCGGGAGACTCGGATCCGGCGAGCAGTACTTC. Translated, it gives CASGRLGSGEQYF.

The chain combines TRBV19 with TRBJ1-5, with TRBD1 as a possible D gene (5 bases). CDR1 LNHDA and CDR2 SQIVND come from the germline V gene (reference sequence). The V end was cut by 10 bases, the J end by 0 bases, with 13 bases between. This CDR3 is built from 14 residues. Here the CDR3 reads CATTVGHSNQPQHF. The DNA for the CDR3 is TGTGCCACCACAGTAGGACATAGCAATCAGCCCCAGCATTTT.

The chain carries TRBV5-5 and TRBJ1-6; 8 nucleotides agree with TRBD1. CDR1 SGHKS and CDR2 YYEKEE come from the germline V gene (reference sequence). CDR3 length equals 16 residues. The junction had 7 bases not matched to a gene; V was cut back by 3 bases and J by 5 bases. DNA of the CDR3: TGTGCCAGCAGCTCGGACAGGGCCCAGCATAATTCACCCCTCCACTTT. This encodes CASSSDRAQHNSPLHF.

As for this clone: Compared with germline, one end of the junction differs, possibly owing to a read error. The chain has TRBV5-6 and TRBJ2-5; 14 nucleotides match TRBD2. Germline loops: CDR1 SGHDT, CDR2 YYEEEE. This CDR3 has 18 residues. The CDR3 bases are TGTGCCAGCAGCCCAACCCGGACTAGCGGGAGGCTACAAGAGATCCAGTACTTC. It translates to CASSPTRTSGRLQEIQYF.

CDR3 DNA sequence: TGCAGTGCTAGTAGGTGGGGGCCGAACACCGGGGAGCTGTTTTTT. It encodes CSASRWGPNTGELFF. The chain employs TRBV20-1 and TRBJ2-2, with TRBD1 as a possible D gene (6 bases). Trimming took 3 bases from V and 0 from J, leaving 11 bases between them. The CDR3 runs 15 residues. CDR1 and CDR2 from the germline V gene are DFQATT and SNEGSKA (reference sequence).

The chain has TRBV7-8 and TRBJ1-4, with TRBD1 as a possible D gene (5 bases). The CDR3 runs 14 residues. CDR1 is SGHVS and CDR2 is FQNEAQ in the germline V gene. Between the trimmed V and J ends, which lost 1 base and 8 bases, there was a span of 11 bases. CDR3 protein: CASSLGGVEEKLFF. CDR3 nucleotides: TGTGCCAGCAGCTTAGGGGGGGTTGAAGAAAAACTGTTTTTT.

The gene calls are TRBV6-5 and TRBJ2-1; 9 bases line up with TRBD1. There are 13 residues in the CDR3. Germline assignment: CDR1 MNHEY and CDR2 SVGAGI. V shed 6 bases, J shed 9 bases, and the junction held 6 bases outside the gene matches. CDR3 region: CASSTTGGGEQFF. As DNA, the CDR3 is TGTGCCAGCAGCACTACAGGGGGCGGTGAGCAGTTCTTC.

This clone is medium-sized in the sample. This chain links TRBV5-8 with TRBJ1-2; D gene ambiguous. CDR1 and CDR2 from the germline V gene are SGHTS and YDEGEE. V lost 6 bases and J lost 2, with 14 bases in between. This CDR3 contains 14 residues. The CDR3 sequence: CASTAGGQNYGYTF. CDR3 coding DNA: TGTGCCAGCACCGCGGGAGGGCAAAACTATGGCTACACCTTC. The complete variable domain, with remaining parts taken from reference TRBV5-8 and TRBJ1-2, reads EAGVTQSPTHLIKTRGQQATLRCSPISGHTSVYWYQQALGLGLQFLLWYDEGEERNRGNFPPRFSGRQFPNYSSELNVNALELEDSALYLCASTAGGQNYGYTFGSGTRLTVV.

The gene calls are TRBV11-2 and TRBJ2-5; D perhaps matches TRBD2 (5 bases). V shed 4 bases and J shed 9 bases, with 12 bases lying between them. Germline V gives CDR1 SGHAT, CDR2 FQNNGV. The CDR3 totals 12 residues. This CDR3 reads CASSSSTRAQYF. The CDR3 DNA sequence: TGTGCCAGCAGCTCCTCCACGCGGGCCCAGTACTTC. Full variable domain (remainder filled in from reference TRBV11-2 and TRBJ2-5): EAGVAQSPRYKIIEKRQSVAFWCNPISGHATLYWYQQILGQGPKLLIQFQNNGVVDDSQLPKDRFSAERLKGVDSTLKIQPAKLEDSAVYLCASSSSTRAQYFGPGTRLLVL.

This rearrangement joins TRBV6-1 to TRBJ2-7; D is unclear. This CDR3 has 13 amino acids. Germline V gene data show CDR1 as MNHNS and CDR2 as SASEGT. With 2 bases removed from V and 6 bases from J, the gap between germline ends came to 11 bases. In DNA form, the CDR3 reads TGTGCCAGCAGTGAACGGCCGCCAGGCGAGCAGTACTTC. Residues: CASSERPPGEQYF.

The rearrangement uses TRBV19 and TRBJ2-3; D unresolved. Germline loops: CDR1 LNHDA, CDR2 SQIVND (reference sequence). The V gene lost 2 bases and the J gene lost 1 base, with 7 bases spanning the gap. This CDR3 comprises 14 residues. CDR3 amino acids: CASSITSGTDTQYF. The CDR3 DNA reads TGTGCCAGTAGTATAACCAGCGGCACAGATACGCAGTATTTT.